The 25 T cell receptor beta chains listed next were all sequenced from one sample in a study of T cell repertoires in cytomegalovirus infection (dated by TCRdb to about 2019). The reads were generated on an Illumina HiSeq 1500. TCRdb trimmed the raw reads at Q25, called clones with MiXCR and kept productive beta chains. Merged by CDR3 protein, the rows form single entries marked with the most common genes and DNA. Here the sample has hundreds of thousands of distinct CDR3 sequences; 20% to 25% occur a single time. Approximately 8% of the sample is held by the ten biggest clonotypes. The sequenced material came from CD8+ T cells from PBMCs. These receptors were obtained from a human donor in good health (CMV status not recorded). Some clones in this sample may be carry-over from other donors' samples.

The V and J genes are TRBV19 and TRBJ2-1, with 7 bases matching TRBD1. Trimming took 7 bases from V and 2 from J; bases not matched to a gene: 14. Germline-derived CDR1 and CDR2 are LNHDA and SQIVND (reference sequence). This CDR3 has 17 residues. The CDR3 sequence is CASTLSQATGPYNEQFF. CDR3 sequence (DNA): TGTGCCAGTACTCTCTCCCAGGCGACAGGGCCCTACAATGAGCAGTTCTTC.

This clonotype was found many times. V gene TRBV14 combines with J gene TRBJ2-2; D uncertain. The CDR3 extends over 12 amino acids. Trimming removed 2 bases from V and 6 bases from J, with 4 bases in between. Germline V lookup: CDR1 SGHDN, CDR2 FVKESK. The CDR3 loop reads CASSQSPGELFF. CDR3 nucleotides: TGTGCCAGCAGCCAATCCCCCGGGGAGCTGTTTTTT.

This chain uses TRBV5-4 with TRBJ2-4; 7 nucleotides line up with TRBD1. The CDR3 loop spans 15 amino acids. Germline CDR1 is SGHNT and CDR2 is YYREEE (reference sequence). J lost 1 base, V lost 3 bases, and 4 bases had no gene match. CDR3: CASSSIQGAKNIQYF. CDR3 nucleotide sequence: TGTGCCAGCAGCTCGATACAGGGGGCCAAAAACATTCAGTACTTC.

The rearrangement links TRBV20-1 to TRBJ2-1, with D tentatively TRBD1 (5 bases). There are 14 residues in the CDR3. Trimming shortened V by 6 bases and J by 3 bases, and 15 bases separated the two germline ends. Germline V CDR1 and CDR2: DFQATT, SNEGSKA (reference sequence). CDR3 DNA sequence: TGCAGTGCCAAGGGGCCTAACCTCTACAATGAGCAGTTCTTC. Translation: CSAKGPNLYNEQFF.

At least ten counts were recorded for this clonotype. The V gene is TRBV7-2, the J gene TRBJ1-2, with 7 bases lining up with TRBD1. After removal of 0 bases from V and 4 bases from J, the junction contained 5 bases not matched to a gene. Germline assignment: CDR1 SGHTA and CDR2 FQGNSA. This CDR3 has 15 amino acids. The CDR3 region has the DNA TGTGCCAGCAGCTTAGCGAGGGACAGAATCTATGGCTACACCTTC. This translates into CASSLARDRIYGYTF.

This clonotype was observed many times. This chain uses TRBV12-3 or TRBV12-4 with TRBJ1-5, with D perhaps TRBD1 (5 bases). V shed 3 bases and J shed 6 bases, with 12 bases lying between them. The CDR3 is 14 residues long. The CDR3 region has the DNA TGTGCCAGCAGTTTGGGACCCCCGGTTCAGCCCCAGCATTTT. Translating gives CASSLGPPVQPQHF.

This rearrangement joins TRBV12-3 or TRBV12-4 to TRBJ2-2; a weak D match, TRBD1 (5 bases). The ends were cut back, 5 bases at V and 1 base at J, with 14 bases in the middle. The CDR3 has 16 amino acids. The CDR3 sequence: CASSPFPGQNTGELFF. The CDR3 DNA reads TGTGCCAGCAGTCCCTTTCCCGGACAGAACACCGGGGAGCTGTTTTTT.

J is TRBJ2-5 and V is TRBV5-5, with TRBD1 matching 8 bases. This CDR3 comprises 14 residues. Germline CDR1 and CDR2: SGHKS and YYEKEE (reference sequence). The junction had 3 bases not matched to a gene; V was cut back by 2 bases and J by 3 bases. CDR3 coding DNA: TGTGCCAGCAGCTTTAGGACAGGGAAAGAGACCCAGTACTTC. Residues: CASSFRTGKETQYF.

This clonotype was detected ten times or more. The J gene is TRBJ1-1, the V gene TRBV12-3 or TRBV12-4; no clear D. V lost 0 bases and J 1 base, leaving 6 bases between the germline ends. CDR3 length: 14 amino acids. CDR3 residues: CASSLATQNTEAFF. In nucleotides, the CDR3 is TGTGCCAGCAGTTTAGCGACGCAGAACACTGAAGCTTTCTTT.

This clonotype showed up just a few times. The genes are TRBV4-2 and TRBJ2-4, with a tentative D call TRBD2 (5 bases). The CDR3 sequence is 15 residues long. Trimming pared 1 base from V and 3 bases from J, leaving 10 bases between. Germline V gene sequence: CDR1 LGHNA, CDR2 YNFKEQ. CDR3 sequence: CASSQVTDYKNIQYF. Here the CDR3 DNA reads TGTGCCAGCAGCCAAGTCACAGACTACAAAAACATTCAGTACTTC.

This clonotype was seen a handful of times. The chain uses TRBV14 and TRBJ2-5, with TRBD2 identical over 8 bases. Germline CDR1 and CDR2: SGHDN and FVKESK. V was clipped by 1 base and J by 4 bases; unmatched bases: 8. This CDR3 contains 16 residues. The DNA of the CDR3 is TGTGCCAGCAGCCAAGCCATCCGGGGGGGGATAGAGACCCAGTACTTC. Residues: CASSQAIRGGIETQYF.

The rearrangement links TRBV4-1 to TRBJ1-4; a weak D match, TRBD1 (5 bases). V gave up 1 base and J gave up 0 bases, with 9 bases separating them. CDR1 is MGHRA, CDR2 YSYEKL, per germline. This CDR3 is built from 16 residues. CDR3 region: CASSQATATTNEKLFF. In nucleotides, the CDR3 is TGCGCCAGCAGCCAAGCGACAGCAACAACTAATGAAAAACTGTTTTTT.

The rearrangement links TRBV14 to TRBJ2-2; maybe TRBD1 (5 bases). The CDR3 is made up of 15 amino acids. The ends were cut back, 6 bases at V and 1 base at J, with 12 bases in the middle. CDR1 is SGHDN and CDR2 is FVKESK in the germline V gene. CDR3: CASSIETENTGELFF. Written as DNA, the CDR3 is TGTGCCAGCAGTATCGAGACAGAGAACACCGGGGAGCTGTTTTTT.

This clonotype appeared a few times. This chain joins TRBV4-1 and TRBJ1-6; tentative D call: TRBD1 (6 bases). This CDR3 comprises 14 residues. V was clipped by 3 bases and J by 7 bases, with 10 bases between them. Germline-derived CDR1 and CDR2 are MGHRA and YSYEKL. CDR3 bases: TGCGCCAGCAGCCATGCGGGACAAAATTCACCCCTCCACTTT. This translates into CASSHAGQNSPLHF.

Notes on this clonotype: A much larger clone differs by one base, so this may be a read error. The rearrangement links TRBV12-3 or TRBV12-4 to TRBJ2-5, with TRBD1 identical over 8 bases. This CDR3 is built from 14 residues. The CDR3 coding sequence is TGTACCAGCAGTCCCCCGGGGACAGGCGGGACCCAGTACTTC. Residues: CTSSPPGTGGTQYF.

This clonotype was seen only a few times. The chain combines TRBV7-8 with TRBJ1-5; D ambiguous. Deletions cut 1 base from V and 0 bases from J, with 7 bases between. This CDR3 is 15 amino acids long. Germline CDR1 is SGHVS and CDR2 is FQNEAQ. The CDR3, as DNA: TGTGCCAGCAGCTTAGGCAGGTATAGCAATCAGCCCCAGCATTTT. It encodes CASSLGRYSNQPQHF. Based on the CDR3 plus reference TRBV7-8 and TRBJ1-5, the full variable domain is GAGVSQSPRYKVAKRGQDVALRCDPISGHVSLFWYQQALGQGPEFLTYFQNEAQLDKSGLPSDRFFAERPEGSVSTLKIQRTQQEDSAVYLCASSLGRYSNQPQHFGDGTRLSIL.

The chain has TRBV14 and TRBJ1-1, with D unclear. V lost 3 bases and J 5 bases, leaving 10 bases between the germline ends. This CDR3 has 13 residues. Germline V gene data show CDR1 as SGHDN and CDR2 as FVKESK. The chain's CDR3 is CASSQARKTEAFF. The CDR3 DNA is TGTGCCAGCAGCCAGGCTAGAAAGACTGAAGCTTTCTTT. Full variable domain (missing parts from reference TRBV14 and TRBJ1-1): EAGVTQFPSHSVIEKGQTVTLRCDPISGHDNLYWYRRVMGKEIKFLLHFVKESKQDESGMPNNRFLAERTGGTYSTLKVQPAELEDSGVYFCASSQARKTEAFFGQGTRLTVV.

As to this clonotype: An end of the junction differs from the germline gene, which may be a read error. V is TRBV4-1 and J is TRBJ2-1; the D gene is possibly TRBD2 (5 bases). The germline CDR1 and CDR2 sequences are MGHRA and YSYEKL. The CDR3 is 15 amino acids. The CDR3 loop is CASSQARTPYNEQSF. CDR3 coding DNA: TGCGCCAGCAGCCAAGCCCGGACTCCTTACAATGAGCAGTCCTTC.

This clonotype was seen only a few times. V is TRBV13 and J is TRBJ2-5, with D unclear. From germline, CDR1 is PRHDT and CDR2 FYEKMQ (reference sequence). The length of the CDR3 is 15 residues. Trimming shortened V by 3 bases and J by 0 bases, and 11 bases separated the two germline ends. The CDR3 DNA reads TGTGCCAGCAGCTTCGGTCTGGAGTACCAAGAGACCCAGTACTTC. It codes for CASSFGLEYQETQYF.

V is TRBV2 and J is TRBJ1-1; the D is unclear. The CDR3 has 11 residues. CDR1 SNHLY and CDR2 FYNNEI come from the germline V gene. V lost 7 bases, J lost 4 bases, and 7 bases lay in between. DNA for the CDR3: TGTGCCAGCAAGGACCTCACTGAAGCTTTCTTT. Translating gives CASKDLTEAFF. The variable domain in full, with the rest retrieved from reference TRBV2 and TRBJ1-1, is EPEVTQTPSHQVTQMGQEVILRCVPISNHLYFYWYRQILGQKVEFLVSFYNNEISEKSEIFDDQFSVERPDGSNFTLKIRSTKLEDSAMYFCASKDLTEAFFGQGTRLTVV.

This clonotype was detected many times. This chain connects TRBV7-2 to TRBJ2-3, with 9 bases that match TRBD1. The CDR3 runs to 16 residues. Germline CDR1 reads SGHTA; CDR2 reads FQGNSA. Trimming took 2 bases from V and 1 from J; bases not matched to a gene: 4. The CDR3 sequence: CASSLPRQGGTDTQYF. The CDR3 coding sequence is TGTGCCAGCAGCTTACCCAGACAGGGGGGCACAGATACGCAGTATTTT.

The chain combines TRBV27 with TRBJ2-7; D perhaps matches TRBD2 (6 bases). This CDR3 contains 13 residues. The V gene lost 3 bases and the J gene lost 7 bases, with 13 bases spanning the gap. Germline CDR1 MNHEY, CDR2 SMNVEV (reference sequence). CDR3 in amino acids: CASSLGLLGEQYF. The CDR3 coding sequence is TGTGCCAGCAGTTTGGGACTGCTGGGTGAGCAGTACTTC.

This chain uses TRBV6-6 with TRBJ2-2; D unclear. This CDR3 spans 17 amino acids. The V gene lost 10 bases and the J gene lost 2 bases, with 23 bases spanning the gap. Germline V gene data show CDR1 as MNHNY and CDR2 as SVGAGI (reference sequence). The CDR3 nucleotides read TGTGCCACCACCGAACCCCCCTTTACATTAAACACCGGGGAGCTGTTTTTT. This sequence encodes CATTEPPFTLNTGELFF.

This clonotype was detected ten times or more. J is TRBJ2-5 and V is TRBV28, with a possible D match to TRBD1 (6 bases). The germline V gene has CDR1 MDHEN and CDR2 SYDVKM. V was clipped by 2 bases and J by 7 bases, with 14 bases between them. This CDR3 region has 14 residues. The CDR3 DNA reads as TGTGCCAGCAGTTTAAGGGACACCGAGCCGACCCAGTACTTC. It translates to CASSLRDTEPTQYF. Drawing the rest from reference TRBV28 and TRBJ2-5, the complete variable domain is DVKVTQSSRYLVKRTGEKVFLECVQDMDHENMFWYRQDPGLGLRLIYFSYDVKMKEKGDIPEGYSVSREKKERFSLILESASTNQTSMYLCASSLRDTEPTQYFGPGTRLLVL.

This clonotype showed up just a few times. This chain uses TRBV2 with TRBJ2-1, with no clear D. CDR3 length: 10 residues. The germline gives CDR1 SNHLY, CDR2 FYNNEI. Trimming removed 10 bases at V and 6 bases at J, with 7 bases between. The CDR3 is CATRVNEQFF. DNA for the CDR3: TGTGCCACCCGTGTCAATGAGCAGTTCTTC.